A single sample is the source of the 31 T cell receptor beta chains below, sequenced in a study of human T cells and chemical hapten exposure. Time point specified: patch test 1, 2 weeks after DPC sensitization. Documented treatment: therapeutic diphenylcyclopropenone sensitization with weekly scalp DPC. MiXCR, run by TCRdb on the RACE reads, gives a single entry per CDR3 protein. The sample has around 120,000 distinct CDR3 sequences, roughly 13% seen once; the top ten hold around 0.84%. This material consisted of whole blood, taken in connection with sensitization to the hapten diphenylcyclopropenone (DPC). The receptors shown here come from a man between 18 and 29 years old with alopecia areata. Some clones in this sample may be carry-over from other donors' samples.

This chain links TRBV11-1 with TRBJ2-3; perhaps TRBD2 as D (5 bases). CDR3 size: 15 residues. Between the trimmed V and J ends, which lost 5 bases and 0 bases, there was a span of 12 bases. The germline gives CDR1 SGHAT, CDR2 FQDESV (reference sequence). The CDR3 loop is CASSPLTTSTDTQYF. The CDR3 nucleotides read TGTGCCAGCAGCCCTCTGACTACTAGCACAGATACGCAGTATTTT.

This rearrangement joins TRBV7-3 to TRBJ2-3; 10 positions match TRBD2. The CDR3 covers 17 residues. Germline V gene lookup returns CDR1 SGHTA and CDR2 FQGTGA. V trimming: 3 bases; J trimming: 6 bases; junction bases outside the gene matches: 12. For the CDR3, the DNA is TGTGCCAGCAGCTTCACCCTAGCGGGGGCATCCCCCGATACGCAGTATTTT. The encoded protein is CASSFTLAGASPDTQYF.

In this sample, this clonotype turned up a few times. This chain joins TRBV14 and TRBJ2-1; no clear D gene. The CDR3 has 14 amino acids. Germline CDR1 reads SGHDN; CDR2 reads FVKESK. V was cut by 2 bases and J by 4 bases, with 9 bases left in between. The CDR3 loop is CASSQLDTYNEQFF. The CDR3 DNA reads TGTGCCAGCAGCCAACTAGACACTTACAATGAGCAGTTCTTC.

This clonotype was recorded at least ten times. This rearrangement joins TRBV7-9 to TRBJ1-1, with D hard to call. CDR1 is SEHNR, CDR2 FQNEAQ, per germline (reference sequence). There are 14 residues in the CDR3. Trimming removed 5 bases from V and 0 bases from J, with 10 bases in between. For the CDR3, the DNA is TGTGCCAGCAGCCCCACCGGCATGAACACTGAAGCTTTCTTT. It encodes CASSPTGMNTEAFF.

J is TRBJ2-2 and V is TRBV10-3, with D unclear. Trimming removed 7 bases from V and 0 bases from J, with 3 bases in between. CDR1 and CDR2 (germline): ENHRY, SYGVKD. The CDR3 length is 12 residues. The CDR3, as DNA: TGTGCCATCAACGCGAACACCGGGGAGCTGTTTTTT. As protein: CAINANTGELFF.

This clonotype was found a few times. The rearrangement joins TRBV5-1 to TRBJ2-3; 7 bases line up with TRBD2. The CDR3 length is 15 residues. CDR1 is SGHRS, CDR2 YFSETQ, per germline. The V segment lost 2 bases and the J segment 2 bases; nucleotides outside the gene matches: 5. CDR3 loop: CASSFRGGSTDTQYF. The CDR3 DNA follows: TGCGCCAGCAGCTTCCGCGGGGGATCCACAGATACGCAGTATTTT. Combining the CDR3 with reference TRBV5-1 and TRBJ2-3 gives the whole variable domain KAGVTQTPRYLIKTRGQQVTLSCSPISGHRSVSWYQQTPGQGLQFLFEYFSETQRNKGNFPGRFSGRQFSNSRSEMNVSTLELGDSALYLCASSFRGGSTDTQYFGPGTRLTVL.

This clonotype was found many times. The CDR3 sequence is CASSLVSGTRITDTQYF. In nucleotides, the CDR3 is TGTGCCAGCAGCTTAGTTTCTGGGACTAGGATCACAGATACGCAGTATTTT. This rearrangement joins TRBV7-2 to TRBJ2-3, with 8 bases identical to TRBD2. Trimming at V came to 1 base and at J to 2 bases, leaving 8 bases not matched to a gene. The CDR3 contains 17 residues. In germline, CDR1 is SGHTA, CDR2 FQGNSA.

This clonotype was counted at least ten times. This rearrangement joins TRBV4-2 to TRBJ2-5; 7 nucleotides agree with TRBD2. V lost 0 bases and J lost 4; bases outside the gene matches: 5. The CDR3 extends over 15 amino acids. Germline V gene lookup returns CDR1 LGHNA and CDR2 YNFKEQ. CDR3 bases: TGTGCCAGCAGCCAAGATAGGGCTAGCGGAGAGACCCAGTACTTC. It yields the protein CASSQDRASGETQYF.

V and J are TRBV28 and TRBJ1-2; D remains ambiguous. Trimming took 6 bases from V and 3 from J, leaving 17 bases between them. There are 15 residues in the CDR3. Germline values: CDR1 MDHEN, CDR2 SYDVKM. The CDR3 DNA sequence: TGTGCCAGCAGCCTCTCCGACGCATCAGACTATGGCTACACCTTC. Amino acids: CASSLSDASDYGYTF.

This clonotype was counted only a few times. The CDR3 region is CASSLGTARQETQYF. CDR3 in DNA: TGTGCCAGCAGTCTCGGGACTGCCAGGCAAGAGACCCAGTACTTC. The chain carries TRBV27 and TRBJ2-5; a possible D gene is TRBD2 (6 bases). Germline V gene sequence: CDR1 MNHEY, CDR2 SMNVEV (reference sequence). V lost 5 bases to trimming and J lost 2 bases, with 15 bases between them. The CDR3 contains 15 residues.

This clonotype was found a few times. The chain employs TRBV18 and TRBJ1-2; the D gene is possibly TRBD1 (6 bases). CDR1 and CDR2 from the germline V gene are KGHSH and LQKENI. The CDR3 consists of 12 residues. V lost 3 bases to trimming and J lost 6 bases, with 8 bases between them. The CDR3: CASSPDRNGYTF. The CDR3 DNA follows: TGTGCCAGCTCACCTGACAGGAATGGCTACACCTTC.

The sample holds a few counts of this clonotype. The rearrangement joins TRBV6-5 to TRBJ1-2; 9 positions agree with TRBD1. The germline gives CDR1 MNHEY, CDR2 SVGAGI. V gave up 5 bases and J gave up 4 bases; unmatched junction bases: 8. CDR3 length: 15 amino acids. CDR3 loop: CASSQGTGRAYGYTF. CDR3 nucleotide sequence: TGTGCCAGCAGTCAAGGGACAGGGCGTGCCTATGGCTACACCTTC.

CDR3: CASSLRDTSYEQYF. CDR3 bases: TGTGCCAGCAGCTTGAGGGACACCTCCTACGAGCAGTACTTC. The chain couples TRBV5-5 to TRBJ2-7; weak D call: TRBD1 (6 bases). This CDR3 region has 14 residues. Germline CDR1 SGHKS, CDR2 YYEKEE (reference sequence). Trimming took off 1 base at V and 0 bases at J, with 8 bases between the two ends.

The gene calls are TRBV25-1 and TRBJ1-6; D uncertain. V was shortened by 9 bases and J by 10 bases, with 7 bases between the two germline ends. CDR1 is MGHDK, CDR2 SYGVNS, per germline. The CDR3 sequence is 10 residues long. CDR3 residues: CARGPSPLHF. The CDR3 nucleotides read TGTGCCAGGGGTCCCTCACCCCTCCACTTT. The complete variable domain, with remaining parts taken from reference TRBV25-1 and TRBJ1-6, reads EADIYQTPRYLVIGTGKKITLECSQTMGHDKMYWYQQDPGMELHLIHYSYGVNSTEKGDLSSESTVSRIRTEHFPLTLESARPSHTSQYLCARGPSPLHFGNGTRLTVT.

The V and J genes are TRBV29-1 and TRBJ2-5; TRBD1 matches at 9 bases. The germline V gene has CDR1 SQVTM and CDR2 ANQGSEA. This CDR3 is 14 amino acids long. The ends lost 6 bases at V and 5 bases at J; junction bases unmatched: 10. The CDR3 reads CSVGSGQGQETQYF. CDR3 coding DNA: TGCAGCGTGGGATCGGGACAGGGTCAGGAGACCCAGTACTTC. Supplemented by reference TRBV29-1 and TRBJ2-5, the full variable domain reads SAVISQKPSRDICQRGTSLTIQCQVDSQVTMMFWYRQQPGQSLTLIATANQGSEATYESGFVIDKFPISRPNLTFSTLTVSNMSPEDSSIYLCSVGSGQGQETQYFGPGTRLLVL.

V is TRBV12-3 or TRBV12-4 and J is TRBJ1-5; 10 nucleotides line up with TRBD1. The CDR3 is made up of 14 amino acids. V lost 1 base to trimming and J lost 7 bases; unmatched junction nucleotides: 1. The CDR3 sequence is CASSLGTGGQPQHF. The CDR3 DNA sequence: TGTGCCAGCAGTTTAGGGACAGGGGGGCAGCCCCAGCATTTT.

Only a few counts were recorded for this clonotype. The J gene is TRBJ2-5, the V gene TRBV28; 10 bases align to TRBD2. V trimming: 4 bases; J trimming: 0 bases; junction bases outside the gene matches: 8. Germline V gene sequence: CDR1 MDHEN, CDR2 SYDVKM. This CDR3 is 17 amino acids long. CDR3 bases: TGTGCCAGCAGTTCGTACCTAGCGGGGGCGAACCAAGAGACCCAGTACTTC. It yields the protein CASSSYLAGANQETQYF.

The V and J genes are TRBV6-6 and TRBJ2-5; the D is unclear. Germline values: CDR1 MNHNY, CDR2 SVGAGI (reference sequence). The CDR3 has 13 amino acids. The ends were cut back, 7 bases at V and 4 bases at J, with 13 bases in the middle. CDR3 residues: CASKLWQGETQYF. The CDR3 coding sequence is TGTGCCAGCAAACTTTGGCAAGGAGAGACCCAGTACTTC.

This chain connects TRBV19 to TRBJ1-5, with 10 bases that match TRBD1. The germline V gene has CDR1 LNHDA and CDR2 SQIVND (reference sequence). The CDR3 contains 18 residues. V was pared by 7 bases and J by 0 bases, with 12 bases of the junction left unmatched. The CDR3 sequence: CASTLSGDRGNSNQPQHF. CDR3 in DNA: TGTGCCAGTACCCTTTCAGGGGACAGGGGCAATAGCAATCAGCCCCAGCATTTT.

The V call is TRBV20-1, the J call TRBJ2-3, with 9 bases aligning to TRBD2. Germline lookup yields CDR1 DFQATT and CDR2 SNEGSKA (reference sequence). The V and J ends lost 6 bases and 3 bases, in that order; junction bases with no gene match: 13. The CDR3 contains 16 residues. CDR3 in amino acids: CSAHPGGGGATDTQYF. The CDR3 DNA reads TGCAGTGCCCACCCGGGCGGCGGGGGGGCAACAGATACGCAGTATTTT.

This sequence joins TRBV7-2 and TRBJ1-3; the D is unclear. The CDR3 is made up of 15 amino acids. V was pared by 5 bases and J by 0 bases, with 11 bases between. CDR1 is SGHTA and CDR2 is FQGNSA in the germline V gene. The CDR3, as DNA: TGTGCCAGCAGCCCAACAGCGTTCTCTGGAAACACCATATATTTT. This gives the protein CASSPTAFSGNTIYF.

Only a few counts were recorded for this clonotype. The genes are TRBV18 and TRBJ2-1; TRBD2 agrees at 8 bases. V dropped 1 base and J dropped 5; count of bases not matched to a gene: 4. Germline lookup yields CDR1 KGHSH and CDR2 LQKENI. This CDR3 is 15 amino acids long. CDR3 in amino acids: CASSPLAGKNNEQFF. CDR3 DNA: TGTGCCAGCTCACCACTAGCGGGGAAGAACAATGAGCAGTTCTTC.

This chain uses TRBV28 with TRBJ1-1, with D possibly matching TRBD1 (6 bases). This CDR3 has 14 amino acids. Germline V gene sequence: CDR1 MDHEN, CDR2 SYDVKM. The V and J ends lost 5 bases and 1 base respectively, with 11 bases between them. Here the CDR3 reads CASSGTGPNTEAFF. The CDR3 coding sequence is TGTGCCAGCAGTGGTACAGGGCCGAACACTGAAGCTTTCTTT. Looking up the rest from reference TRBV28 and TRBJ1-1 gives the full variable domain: DVKVTQSSRYLVKRTGEKVFLECVQDMDHENMFWYRQDPGLGLRLIYFSYDVKMKEKGDIPEGYSVSREKKERFSLILESASTNQTSMYLCASSGTGPNTEAFFGQGTRLTVV.

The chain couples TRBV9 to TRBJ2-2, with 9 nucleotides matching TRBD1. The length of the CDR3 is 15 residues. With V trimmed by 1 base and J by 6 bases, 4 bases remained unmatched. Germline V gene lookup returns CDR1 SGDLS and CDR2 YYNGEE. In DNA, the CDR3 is TGTGCCAGCAGCGTATCAACAGGGGGCTCCGGGGAGCTGTTTTTT. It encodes CASSVSTGGSGELFF.

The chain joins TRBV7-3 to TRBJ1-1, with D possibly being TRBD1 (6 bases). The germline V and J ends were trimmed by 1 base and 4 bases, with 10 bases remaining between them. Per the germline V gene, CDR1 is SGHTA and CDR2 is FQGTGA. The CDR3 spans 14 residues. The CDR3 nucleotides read TGTGCCAGCAGCTTAATGACGGGGGCCACTGAAGCTTTCTTT. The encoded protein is CASSLMTGATEAFF.

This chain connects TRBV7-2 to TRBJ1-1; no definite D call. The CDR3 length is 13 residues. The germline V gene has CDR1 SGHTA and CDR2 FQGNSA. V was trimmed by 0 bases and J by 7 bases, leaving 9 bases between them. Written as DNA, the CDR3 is TGTGCCAGCAGCTTAGCCATGATAGATGAAGCTTTCTTT. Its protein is CASSLAMIDEAFF. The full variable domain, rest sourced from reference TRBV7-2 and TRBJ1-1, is GAGVSQSPSNKVTEKGKDVELRCDPISGHTALYWYRQSLGQGLEFLIYFQGNSAPDKSGLPSDRFSAERTGGSVSTLTIQRTQQEDSAVYLCASSLAMIDEAFFGQGTRLTVV.

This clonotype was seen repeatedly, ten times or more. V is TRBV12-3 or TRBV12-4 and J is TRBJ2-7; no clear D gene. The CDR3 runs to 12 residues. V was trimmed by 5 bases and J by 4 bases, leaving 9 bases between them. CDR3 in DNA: TGTGCCAGCAGTCCGGCGAGGTACGAGCAGTACTTC. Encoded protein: CASSPARYEQYF.

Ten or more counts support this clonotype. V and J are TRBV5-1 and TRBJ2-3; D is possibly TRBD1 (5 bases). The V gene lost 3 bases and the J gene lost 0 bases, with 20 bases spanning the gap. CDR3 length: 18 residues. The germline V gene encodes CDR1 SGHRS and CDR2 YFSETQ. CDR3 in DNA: TGCGCCAGCAGCTGGAGAGTTGCAGGGCTTACTAGCACAGATACGCAGTATTTT. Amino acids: CASSWRVAGLTSTDTQYF.

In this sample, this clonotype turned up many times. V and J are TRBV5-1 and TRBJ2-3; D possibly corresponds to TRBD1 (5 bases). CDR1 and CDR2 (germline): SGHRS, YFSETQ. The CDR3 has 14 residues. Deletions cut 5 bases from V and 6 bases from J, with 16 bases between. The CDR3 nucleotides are TGCGCCAGCAGTAAGGACACATCTTCGGATACGCAGTATTTT. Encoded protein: CASSKDTSSDTQYF. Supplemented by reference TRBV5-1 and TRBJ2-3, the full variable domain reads KAGVTQTPRYLIKTRGQQVTLSCSPISGHRSVSWYQQTPGQGLQFLFEYFSETQRNKGNFPGRFSGRQFSNSRSEMNVSTLELGDSALYLCASSKDTSSDTQYFGPGTRLTVL.

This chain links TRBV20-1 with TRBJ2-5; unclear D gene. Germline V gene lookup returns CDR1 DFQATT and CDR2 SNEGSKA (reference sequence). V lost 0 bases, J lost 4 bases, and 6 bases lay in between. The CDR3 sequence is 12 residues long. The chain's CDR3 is CSARDSSETQYF. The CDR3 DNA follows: TGCAGTGCTAGAGATAGCTCAGAGACCCAGTACTTC.

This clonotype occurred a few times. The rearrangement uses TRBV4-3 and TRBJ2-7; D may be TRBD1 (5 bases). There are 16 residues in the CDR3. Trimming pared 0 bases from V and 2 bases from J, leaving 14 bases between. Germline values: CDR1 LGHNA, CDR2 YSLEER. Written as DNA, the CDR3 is TGCGCCAGCAGCCAAGAAGTGGTCCAGGGTCCCTACGAGCAGTACTTC. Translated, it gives CASSQEVVQGPYEQYF.